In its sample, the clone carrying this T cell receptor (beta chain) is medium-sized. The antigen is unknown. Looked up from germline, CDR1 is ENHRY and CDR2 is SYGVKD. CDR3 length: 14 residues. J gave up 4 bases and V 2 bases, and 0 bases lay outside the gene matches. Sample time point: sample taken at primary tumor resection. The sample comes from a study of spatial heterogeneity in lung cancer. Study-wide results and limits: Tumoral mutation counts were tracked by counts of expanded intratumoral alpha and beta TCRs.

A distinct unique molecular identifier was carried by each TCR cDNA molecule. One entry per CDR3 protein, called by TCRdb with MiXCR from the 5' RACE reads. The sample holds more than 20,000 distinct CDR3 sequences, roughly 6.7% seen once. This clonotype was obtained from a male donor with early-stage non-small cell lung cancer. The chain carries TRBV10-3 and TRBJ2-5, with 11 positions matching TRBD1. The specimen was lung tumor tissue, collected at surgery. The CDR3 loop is CAISEGTGGETQYF. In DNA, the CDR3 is TGTGCCATCAGTGAGGGGACAGGGGGAGAGACCCAGTACTTC.